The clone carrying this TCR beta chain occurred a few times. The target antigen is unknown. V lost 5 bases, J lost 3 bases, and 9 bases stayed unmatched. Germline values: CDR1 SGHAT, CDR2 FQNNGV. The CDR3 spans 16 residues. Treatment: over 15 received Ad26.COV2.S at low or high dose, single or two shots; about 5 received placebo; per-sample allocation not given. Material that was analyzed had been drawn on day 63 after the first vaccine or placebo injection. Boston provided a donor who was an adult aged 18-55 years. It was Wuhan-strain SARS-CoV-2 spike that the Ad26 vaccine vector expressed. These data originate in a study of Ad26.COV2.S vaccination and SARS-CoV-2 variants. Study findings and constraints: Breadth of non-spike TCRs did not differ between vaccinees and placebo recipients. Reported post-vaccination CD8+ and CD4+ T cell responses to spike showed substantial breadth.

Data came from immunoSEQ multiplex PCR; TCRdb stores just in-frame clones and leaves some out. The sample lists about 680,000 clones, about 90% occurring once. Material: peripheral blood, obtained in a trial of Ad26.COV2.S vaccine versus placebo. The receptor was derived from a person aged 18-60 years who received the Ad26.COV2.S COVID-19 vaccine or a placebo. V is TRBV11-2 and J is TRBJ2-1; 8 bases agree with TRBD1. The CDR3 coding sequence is TGTGCCAGCAGCCGAGTCGAGACAGGGGACTACAATGAGCAGTTCTTC. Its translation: CASSRVETGDYNEQFF.